The next 12 T cell receptor beta chains were all read from a single sample in a study of response to subunit inactivated influenza vaccine. Each CDR3 protein is one row after TCRdb ran MiXCR on the RT-PCR reads. The data hold roughly 570,000 distinct CDR3 sequences, with 12% to 15% observed a single time. Material: PBMCs from blood, obtained about 11 days after vaccination. These receptors were taken from a man in his fifties who received an inactivated influenza vaccine.

The V gene is TRBV6-2 or TRBV6-3, the J gene TRBJ1-6; TRBD1 is a possible D gene (5 bases). Germline CDR1 is MNHEY and CDR2 is SVGEGT. The CDR3 contains 16 residues. V was clipped by 7 bases and J by 6 bases, with 19 bases between them. The CDR3, as DNA: TGTGCCAGCACCTACGGGAACGAACAGGCTAATTCACCCCTCCACTTT. Its translation: CASTYGNEQANSPLHF.

The chain couples TRBV7-6 to TRBJ1-6, with 8 bases identical to TRBD1. The CDR3 covers 16 residues. The trim removed 4 bases at V and 9 bases at J, leaving 11 bases unmatched. Germline-derived CDR1 and CDR2 are SGHVS and FNYEAQ. The CDR3 DNA reads TGTGCCAGCAGCTCCCGCGGACAGGGTGGATCTTCACCCCTCCACTTT. This translates into CASSSRGQGGSSPLHF.

V gene TRBV20-1 combines with J gene TRBJ2-2, with TRBD2 as a possible D gene (6 bases). This CDR3 has 13 residues. Between the trimmed V and J ends, which lost 6 bases and 0 bases, there was a span of 8 bases. Germline V CDR1 and CDR2: DFQATT, SNEGSKA (reference sequence). This CDR3 is CSARLANTGELFF. CDR3 in DNA: TGCAGTGCCAGACTAGCGAACACCGGGGAGCTGTTTTTT.

The rearrangement links TRBV7-9 to TRBJ1-1; D gene uncertain. Trimming took 5 bases from V and 6 from J, leaving 16 bases between them. The germline gives CDR1 SEHNR, CDR2 FQNEAQ (reference sequence). The CDR3 contains 14 residues. The CDR3 DNA reads as TGTGCCAGCAGCCCTAATCCCGGGTCTCCTGAAGCTTTCTTT. This codes for CASSPNPGSPEAFF.

The rearrangement uses TRBV15 and TRBJ2-3, with 9 positions matching TRBD2. The V segment lost 6 bases and the J segment 9 bases; nucleotides outside the gene matches: 10. The germline V gene has CDR1 LNHNV and CDR2 YYDKDF (reference sequence). This CDR3 is 14 amino acids long. The CDR3 DNA reads TGTGCCACCAGGCTAGCGGGATGGCAGTGGACGCAGTATTTT. This codes for CATRLAGWQWTQYF.

A few counts support this clonotype. J is TRBJ2-1 and V is TRBV5-1, with 10 bases identical to TRBD1. Germline V gene data show CDR1 as SGHRS and CDR2 as YFSETQ. This CDR3 is built from 14 residues. V was pared by 7 bases and J by 3 bases, with 4 bases of the junction left unmatched. DNA for the CDR3: TGCGCCAGCTCCGGGACAGGGGACTACAATGAGCAGTTCTTC. Its translation is CASSGTGDYNEQFF.

This clonotype appeared once. The chain recombines TRBV20-1 with TRBJ2-6, with TRBD1 identical over 7 bases. The length of the CDR3 is 16 residues. Germline V gives CDR1 DFQATT, CDR2 SNEGSKA (reference sequence). J gave up 0 bases and V 3 bases, and 5 bases lay outside the gene matches. CDR3 region: CSASETGYSGANVLTF. In nucleotides, the CDR3 is TGCAGTGCTAGTGAGACAGGGTACTCTGGGGCCAACGTCCTGACTTTC.

The sample holds a few counts of this clonotype. The CDR3 spells CSASGEVVNTEAFF. CDR3 nucleotide sequence: TGCAGTGCTAGCGGGGAAGTGGTGAACACTGAAGCTTTCTTT. The chain carries TRBV20-1 and TRBJ1-1, with D unresolved. The CDR3 covers 14 residues. V was cut by 3 bases and J by 0 bases, with 11 bases left in between. The germline CDR1 and CDR2 sequences are DFQATT and SNEGSKA (reference sequence).

The gene calls are TRBV6-1 and TRBJ2-2; 8 bases are a match to TRBD1. This CDR3 region has 14 residues. Unmatched junction bases numbered 4, after V lost 8 bases and J lost 2 bases. CDR1 is MNHNS, CDR2 SASEGT, per germline. The chain's CDR3 is CASGRGLNTGELFF. The DNA for the CDR3 is TGTGCCAGCGGCAGGGGGCTAAACACCGGGGAGCTGTTTTTT.

Only a few counts were recorded for this clonotype. This chain's CDR3 is CASRQDRGRSGNTIYF. The CDR3 bases are TGTGCCAGCAGGCAAGACAGGGGTCGGTCTGGAAACACCATATATTTT. V usage is TRBV7-8 and J usage is TRBJ1-3; 8 bases match TRBD1. The CDR3 is 16 amino acids. Unmatched junction bases numbered 8, after V lost 6 bases and J lost 1 base. Looked up from germline, CDR1 is SGHVS and CDR2 is FQNEAQ.

This clonotype was seen repeatedly, ten times or more. CDR3 coding DNA: TGTGCCAGCACCCTATCTACCGCTCCCCGCAATGAGCAGTTCTTC. As protein: CASTLSTAPRNEQFF. The chain recombines TRBV12-3 or TRBV12-4 with TRBJ2-1; D gene unclear. V lost 7 bases and J lost 6, with 19 bases in between. This CDR3 comprises 15 residues.

This clonotype was recorded a few times. The chain joins TRBV3-1 to TRBJ2-3, with D unresolved. The CDR3 runs to 13 residues. Germline CDR1 and CDR2: LGHDT and YNNKEL (reference sequence). Trimming shortened V by 1 base and J by 5 bases, and 7 bases separated the two germline ends. The chain's CDR3 is CASSQGRGDTQYF. The CDR3 nucleotides read TGTGCCAGCAGCCAAGGTCGCGGAGATACGCAGTATTTT.